This T cell receptor (beta chain) appears in the sequencing data of a study of blood T cell repertoires in COVID-19 (dated by TCRdb to about 2020). For the wider study: Samples covering the acute and convalescent phases of COVID-19 were provided by collaborators in the United States, Italy and Spain. The prospective study material was composed of cDNA or gDNA derived from T cells, B-cell-depleted T cells, or PBMCs. The dataset comprised deeply sampled blood TCRbeta repertoires from subjects exposed to, actively infected with, or recovered from COVID-19. The repertoires were made available in a free public database intended to serve as a resource for research on the immune response to SARS-CoV-2. The samples were drawn from the first 160 participants of the ongoing ImmuneRACE study and from some 1,300 subjects provided by 6 global collaborators. Sample metadata almost always included a de-identified subject ID, COVID-19 status, age in years and sex. Where available, HLA class I and class II types were taken from metadata supplied by the sample provider and were not determined by assay-based typing. Results the study describes overall, beyond this receptor: Clinical and demographic metadata were provided uncurated, with the amount varying by source and participant.

CDR1 KGHSH and CDR2 LQKENI are derived from the germline V gene. The junction carries 6 bases between V and J, which are trimmed by 3 bases and 0 bases respectively. Reading from cysteine to phenylalanine, the CDR3 counts 14 amino acids. Kept here is only the CDR3 DNA, which spans 42 bases and is read in frame from base 1. Concerning this clone itself: This clone's antigen is unknown. No base quality information exists; no much larger clone differs at one position.

The immunoSEQ Assay, a bias-controlled multiplex PCR, was used to amplify TCRbeta CDR3 regions from genomic DNA. As for the authors' bioinformatics: Nucleated cell counts per sample were estimated from amplification of reference gene primers within the assay. To quantify the absolute abundance of each unique TCRbeta CDR3 rearrangement, sequence reads were collapsed and filtered. For each sample, productive Simpson clonality was calculated by taking the square root of Simpson's diversity index across productive rearrangements. TCRdb holds this immuneACCESS table with in-frame rearrangements only. Some clones are missing; in checked studies, unresolved V genes explain under half, and the rest has no known cause. V, J and clone size derive from that table, while D and trimming were established from the DNA sequence. The sample table holds some 220,000 clones, of which approximately 82% were seen once. Clones ranked in the top ten supply 9.5% to 10% of the sample.

Each collaborating institution followed its own protocols to collect whole blood in K2EDTA tubes. For TCRbeta analysis, collaborator samples were shipped as frozen whole blood, as isolated PBMCs, or as DNA extracted from either sample type. This sequence originates from a man aged 50 to 59 with active or convalescent COVID-19. The sample comprised peripheral blood. The rearrangement joined TRBV18 to TRBJ1-3; the D gene cannot be named for sure. CDR3 region: CASSPDTSGNTIYF. The bases are TGTGCCAGCTCACCCGACACCTCTGGAAACACCATATATTTT. The variable domain in full, with residues beyond the CDR3 obtained from the reference TRBV18 and TRBJ1-3 genes, is NAGVMQNPRHLVRRRGQEARLRCSPMKGHSHVYWYRQLPEEGLKFMVYLQKENIIDESGMPKERFSAEFPKEGPSILRIQQVVRGDSAAYFCASSPDTSGNTIYFGEGSWLTVV.